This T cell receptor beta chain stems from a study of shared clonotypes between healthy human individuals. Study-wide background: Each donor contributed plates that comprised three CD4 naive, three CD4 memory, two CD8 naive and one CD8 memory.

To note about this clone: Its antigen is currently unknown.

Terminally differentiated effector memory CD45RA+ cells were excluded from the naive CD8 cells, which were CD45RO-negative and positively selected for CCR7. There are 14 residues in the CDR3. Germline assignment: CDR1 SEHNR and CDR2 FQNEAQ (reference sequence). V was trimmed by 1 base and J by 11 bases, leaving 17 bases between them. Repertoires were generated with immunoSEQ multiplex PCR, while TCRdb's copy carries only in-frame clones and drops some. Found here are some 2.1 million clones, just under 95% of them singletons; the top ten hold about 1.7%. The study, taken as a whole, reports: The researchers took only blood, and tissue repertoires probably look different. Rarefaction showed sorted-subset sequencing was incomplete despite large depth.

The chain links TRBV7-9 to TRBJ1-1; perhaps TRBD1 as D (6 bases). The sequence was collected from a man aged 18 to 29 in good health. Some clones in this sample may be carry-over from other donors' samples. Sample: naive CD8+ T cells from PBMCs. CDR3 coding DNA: TGTGCCAGCAGCTTAGAGGCACAGGGAGGGGGGGCTTTCTTT. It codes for CASSLEAQGGGAFF. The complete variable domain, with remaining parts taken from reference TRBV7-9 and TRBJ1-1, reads DTGVSQNPRHKITKRGQNVTFRCDPISEHNRLYWYRQTLGQGPEFLTYFQNEAQLEKSRLLSDRFSAERPKGSFSTLEIQRTEQGDSAMYLCASSLEAQGGGAFFGQGTRLTVV.